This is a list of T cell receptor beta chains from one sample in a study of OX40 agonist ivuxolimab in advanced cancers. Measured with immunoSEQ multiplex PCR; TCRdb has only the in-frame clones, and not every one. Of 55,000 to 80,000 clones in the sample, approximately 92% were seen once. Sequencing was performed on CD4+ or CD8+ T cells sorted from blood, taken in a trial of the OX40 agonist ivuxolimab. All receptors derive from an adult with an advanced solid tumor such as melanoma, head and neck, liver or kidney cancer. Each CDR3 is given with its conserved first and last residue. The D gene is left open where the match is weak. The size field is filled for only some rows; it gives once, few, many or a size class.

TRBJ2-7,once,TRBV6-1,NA,CASSTPGGPSYEQYF,TGTGCCAGCAGTACCCCAGGAGGACCCTCCTACGAGCAGTACTTC
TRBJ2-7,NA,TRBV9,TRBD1,CASSEGQAAYEQYF,TGTGCCAGCAGCGAAGGACAGGCAGCCTACGAGCAGTACTTC
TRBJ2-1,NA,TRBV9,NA,CASSGQSRPNEQFF,TGTGCCAGCAGCGGACAAAGCCGTCCTAATGAGCAGTTCTTC
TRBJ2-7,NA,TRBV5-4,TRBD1,CASSPPGQSYEQYF,TGTGCCAGCAGCCCACCGGGACAGTCCTACGAGCAGTACTTC
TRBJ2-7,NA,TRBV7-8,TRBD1,CASTDRGPYEQYF,TGTGCCAGCACGGACAGGGGCCCCTACGAGCAGTACTTC
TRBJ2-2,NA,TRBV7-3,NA,CASSHPDSPAGELFF,TGTGCCAGCAGCCACCCCGACAGTCCCGCCGGGGAGCTGTTTTTT
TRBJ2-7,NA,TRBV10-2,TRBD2,CASSEASGSYEQYF,TGCGCCAGCAGTGAAGCTAGCGGTTCCTACGAGCAGTACTTC
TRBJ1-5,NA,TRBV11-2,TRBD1,CASSPGQGGQPQHF,TGTGCCAGCAGTCCCGGACAGGGTGGACAGCCCCAGCATTTT
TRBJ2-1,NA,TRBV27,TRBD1,CASSWGQGVGEQFF,TGTGCCAGCAGTTGGGGACAGGGGGTTGGTGAGCAGTTCTTC
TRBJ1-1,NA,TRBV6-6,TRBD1,CASSYGTVEAFF,TGTGCCAGCAGTTACGGGACAGTTGAAGCTTTCTTT
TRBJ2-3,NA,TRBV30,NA,CAWGWGSLADTQYF,TGTGCCTGGGGGTGGGGCTCCCTGGCGGATACGCAGTATTTT
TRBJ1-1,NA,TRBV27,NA,CASSWRVDTEAFF,TGTGCCAGCAGCTGGCGAGTAGACACTGAAGCTTTCTTT
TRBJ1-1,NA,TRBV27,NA,CASSSPPAPNTEAFF,TGTGCCAGCAGTTCCCCCCCGGCCCCGAACACTGAAGCTTTCTTT
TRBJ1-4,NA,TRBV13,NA,CASSLRAGPEKLFF,TGTGCCAGCAGCTTAAGGGCAGGGCCTGAAAAACTGTTTTTT
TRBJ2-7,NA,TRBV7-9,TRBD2,CASSLGLSGAQLSYEQYF,TGTGCCAGCAGCTTAGGTCTTAGCGGGGCCCAACTTTCCTACGAGCAGTACTTC
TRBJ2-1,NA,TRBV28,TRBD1,CASSLLRQGSSYNEQFF,TGTGCCAGCAGTCTCCTAAGACAGGGGAGCTCCTACAATGAGCAGTTCTTC
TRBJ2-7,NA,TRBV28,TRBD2,CASRSGGPSYEQYF,TGTGCCAGCAGGTCGGGAGGGCCCTCCTACGAGCAGTACTTC
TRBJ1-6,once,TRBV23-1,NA,CASRAQDSCNSPLHF,TGCGCCAGCAGGGCACAGGACAGTTGTAATTCACCCCTCCACTTT
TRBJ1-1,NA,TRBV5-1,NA,CASSLGGMNTEAFF,TGCGCCAGCAGCTTGGGGGGAATGAACACTGAAGCTTTCTTT
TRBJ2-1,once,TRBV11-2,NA,CASSLAAYNEQFF,TGTGCCAGCAGCTTAGCAGCCTACAATGAGCAGTTCTTC